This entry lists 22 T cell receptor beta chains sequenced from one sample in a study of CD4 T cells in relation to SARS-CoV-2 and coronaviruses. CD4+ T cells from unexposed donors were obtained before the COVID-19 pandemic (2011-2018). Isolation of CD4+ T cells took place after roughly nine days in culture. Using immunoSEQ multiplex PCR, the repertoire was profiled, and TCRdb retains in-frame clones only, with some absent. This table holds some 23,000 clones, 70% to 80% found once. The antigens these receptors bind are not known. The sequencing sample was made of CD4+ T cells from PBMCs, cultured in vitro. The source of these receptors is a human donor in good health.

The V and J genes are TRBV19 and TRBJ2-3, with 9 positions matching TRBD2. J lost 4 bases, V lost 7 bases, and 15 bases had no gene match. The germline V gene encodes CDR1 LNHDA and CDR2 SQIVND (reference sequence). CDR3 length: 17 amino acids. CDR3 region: CASKRTLAGKGADTQYF. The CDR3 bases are TGTGCCAGTAAAAGGACGCTAGCGGGAAAGGGGGCAGATACGCAGTATTTT.

The CDR3, as DNA: TGTGCCAGCTCACGCGGGACAGGGGACGAGCAGTACTTC. Amino acid sequence: CASSRGTGDEQYF. V usage is TRBV18 and J usage is TRBJ2-7; the match to TRBD1 covers 10 bases. This CDR3 contains 13 residues. V lost 4 bases and J lost 5; bases outside the gene matches: 2. Germline V gives CDR1 KGHSH, CDR2 LQKENI.

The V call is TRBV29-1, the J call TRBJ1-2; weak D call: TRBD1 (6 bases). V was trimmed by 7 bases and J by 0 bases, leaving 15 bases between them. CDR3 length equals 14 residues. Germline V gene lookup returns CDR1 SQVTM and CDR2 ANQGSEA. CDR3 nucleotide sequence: TGCAGCGCGGACAGTCCAGGCGCTAACTATGGCTACACCTTC. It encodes CSADSPGANYGYTF.

CDR3 amino acids: CASSLYGTDEKLFF. The CDR3 nucleotides are TGCGCCAGCAGCTTGTACGGGACGGATGAAAAACTGTTTTTT. V gene TRBV5-1 combines with J gene TRBJ1-4, with D maybe TRBD1 (5 bases). Trimming left V 1 base short and J 6 bases short, with 10 bases between. Germline V gene data show CDR1 as SGHRS and CDR2 as YFSETQ. There are 14 residues in the CDR3.

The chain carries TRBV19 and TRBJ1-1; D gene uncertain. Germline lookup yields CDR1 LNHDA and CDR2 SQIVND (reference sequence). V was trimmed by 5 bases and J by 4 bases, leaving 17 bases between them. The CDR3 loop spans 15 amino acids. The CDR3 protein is CASSPGEGWSTEAFF. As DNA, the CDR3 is TGTGCCAGTAGTCCCGGAGAGGGCTGGAGCACTGAAGCTTTCTTT.

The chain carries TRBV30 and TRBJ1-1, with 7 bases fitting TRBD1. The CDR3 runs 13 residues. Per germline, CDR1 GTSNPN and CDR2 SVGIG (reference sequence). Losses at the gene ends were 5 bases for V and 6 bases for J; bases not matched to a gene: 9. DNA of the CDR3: TGTGCCTGGTGGCCAGCGACAGGGTCTGAAGCTTTCTTT. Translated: CAWWPATGSEAFF. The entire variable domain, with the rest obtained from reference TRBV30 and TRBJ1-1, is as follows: SQTIHQWPATLVQPVGSPLSLECTVEGTSNPNLYWYRQAAGRGLQLLFYSVGIGQISSEVPQNLSASRPQDRQFILSSKKLLLSDSGFYLCAWWPATGSEAFFGQGTRLTVV.

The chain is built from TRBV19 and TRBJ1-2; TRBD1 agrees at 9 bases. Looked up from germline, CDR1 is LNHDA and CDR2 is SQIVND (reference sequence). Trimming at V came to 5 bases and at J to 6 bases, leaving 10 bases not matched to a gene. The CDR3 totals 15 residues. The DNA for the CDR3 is TGTGCCAGTAGTGACGTAACCGGGACAGGGAATGGCTACACCTTC. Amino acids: CASSDVTGTGNGYTF.

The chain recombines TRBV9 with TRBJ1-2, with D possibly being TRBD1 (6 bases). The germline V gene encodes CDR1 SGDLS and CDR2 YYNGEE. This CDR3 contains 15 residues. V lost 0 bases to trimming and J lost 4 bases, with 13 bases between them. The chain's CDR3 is CASSVVAGAAYGYTF. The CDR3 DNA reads TGTGCCAGCAGCGTAGTAGCAGGGGCGGCCTATGGCTACACCTTC.

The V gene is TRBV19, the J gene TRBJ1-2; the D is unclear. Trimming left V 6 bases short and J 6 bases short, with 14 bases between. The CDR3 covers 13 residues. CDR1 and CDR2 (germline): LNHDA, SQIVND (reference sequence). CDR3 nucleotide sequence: TGTGCCAGTAGGCCTCGGGGTGTTGATGGCTACACCTTC. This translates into CASRPRGVDGYTF.

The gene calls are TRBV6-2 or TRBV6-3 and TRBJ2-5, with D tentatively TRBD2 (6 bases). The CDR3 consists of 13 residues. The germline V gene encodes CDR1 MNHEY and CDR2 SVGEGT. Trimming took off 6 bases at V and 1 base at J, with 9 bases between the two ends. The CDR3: CASSLLAQETQYF. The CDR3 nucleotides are TGTGCCAGCAGCCTACTAGCCCAAGAGACCCAGTACTTC.

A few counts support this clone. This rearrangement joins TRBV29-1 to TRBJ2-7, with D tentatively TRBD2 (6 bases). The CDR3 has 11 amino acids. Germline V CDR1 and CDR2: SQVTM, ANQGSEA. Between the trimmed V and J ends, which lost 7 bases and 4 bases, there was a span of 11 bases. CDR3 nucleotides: TGCAGCGGCGGGGACGGTTACGAGCAGTACTTC. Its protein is CSGGDGYEQYF.

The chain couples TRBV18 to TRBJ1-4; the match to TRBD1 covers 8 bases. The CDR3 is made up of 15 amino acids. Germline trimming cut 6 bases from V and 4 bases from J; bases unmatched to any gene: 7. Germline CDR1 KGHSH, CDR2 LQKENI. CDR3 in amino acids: CASSDNRGNNEKLFF. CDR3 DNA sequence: TGTGCCAGCTCCGACAACAGGGGGAATAATGAAAAACTGTTTTTT.

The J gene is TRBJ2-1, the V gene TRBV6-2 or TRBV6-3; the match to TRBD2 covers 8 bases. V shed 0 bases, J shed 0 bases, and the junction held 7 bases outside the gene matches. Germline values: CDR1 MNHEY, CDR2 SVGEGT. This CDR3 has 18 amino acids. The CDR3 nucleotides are TGTGCCAGCAGTTACTCGTCACGGGGGGGGAGCTCCTACAATGAGCAGTTCTTC. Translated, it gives CASSYSSRGGSSYNEQFF.

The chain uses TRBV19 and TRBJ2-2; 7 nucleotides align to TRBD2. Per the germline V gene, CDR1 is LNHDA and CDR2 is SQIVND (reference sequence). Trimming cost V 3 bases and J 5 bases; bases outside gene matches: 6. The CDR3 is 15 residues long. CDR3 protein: CASSMGGRATGELFF. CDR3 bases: TGTGCCAGTAGTATGGGGGGGAGGGCGACCGGGGAGCTGTTTTTT.

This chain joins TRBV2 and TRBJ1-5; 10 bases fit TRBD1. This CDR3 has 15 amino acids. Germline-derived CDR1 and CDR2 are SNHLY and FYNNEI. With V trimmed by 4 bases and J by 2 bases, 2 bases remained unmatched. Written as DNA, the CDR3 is TGTGCCAGCAGTGCGGACAGGGGGGGCAATCAGCCCCAGCATTTT. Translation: CASSADRGGNQPQHF.

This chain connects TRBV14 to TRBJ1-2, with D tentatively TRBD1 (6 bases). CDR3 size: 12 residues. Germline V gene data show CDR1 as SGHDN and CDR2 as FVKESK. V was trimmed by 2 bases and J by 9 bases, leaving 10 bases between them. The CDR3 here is CASSQSGTSYTF. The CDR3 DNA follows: TGTGCCAGCAGCCAATCAGGGACAAGCTACACCTTC.

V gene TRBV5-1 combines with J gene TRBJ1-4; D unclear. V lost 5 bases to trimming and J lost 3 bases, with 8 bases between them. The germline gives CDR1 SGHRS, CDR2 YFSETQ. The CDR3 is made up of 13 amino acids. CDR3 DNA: TGCGCCAGCAGAGAGGGTGCTAATGAAAAACTGTTTTTT. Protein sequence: CASREGANEKLFF.

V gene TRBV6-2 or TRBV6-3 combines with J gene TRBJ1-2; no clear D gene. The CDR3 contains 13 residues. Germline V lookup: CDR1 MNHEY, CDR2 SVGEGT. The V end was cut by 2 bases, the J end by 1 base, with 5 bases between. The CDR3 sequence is CASSYGDNYGYTF. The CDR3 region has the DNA TGTGCCAGCAGTTACGGTGATAACTATGGCTACACCTTC.

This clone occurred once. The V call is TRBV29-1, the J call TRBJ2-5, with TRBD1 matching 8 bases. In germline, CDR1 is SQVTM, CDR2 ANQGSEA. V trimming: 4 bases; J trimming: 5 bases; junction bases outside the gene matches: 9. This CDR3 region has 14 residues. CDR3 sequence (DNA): TGCAGCGTTGGAGAGACAGGGGTCGGGGAGACCCAGTACTTC. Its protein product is CSVGETGVGETQYF. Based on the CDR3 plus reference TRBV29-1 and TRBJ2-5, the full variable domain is SAVISQKPSRDICQRGTSLTIQCQVDSQVTMMFWYRQQPGQSLTLIATANQGSEATYESGFVIDKFPISRPNLTFSTLTVSNMSPEDSSIYLCSVGETGVGETQYFGPGTRLLVL.

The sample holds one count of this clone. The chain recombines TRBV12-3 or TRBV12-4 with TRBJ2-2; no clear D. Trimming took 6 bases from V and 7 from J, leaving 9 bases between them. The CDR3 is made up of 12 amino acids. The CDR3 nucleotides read TGTGCCAGCAGCACACCCCACGGGGAGCTGTTTTTT. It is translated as CASSTPHGELFF.

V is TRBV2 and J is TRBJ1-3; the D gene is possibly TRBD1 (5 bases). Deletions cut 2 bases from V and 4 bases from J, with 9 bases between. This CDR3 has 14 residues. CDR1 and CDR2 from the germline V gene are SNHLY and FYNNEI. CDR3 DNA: TGTGCCAGCAGTGAACAGGGCTTCGGAAACACCATATATTTT. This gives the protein CASSEQGFGNTIYF.

CDR3 bases: TGTGCCAGCTTCGGGACAGGGGTTTCGGCAGATACGCAGTATTTT. Residues: CASFGTGVSADTQYF. The chain uses TRBV25-1 and TRBJ2-3; 10 bases match TRBD1. Looked up from germline, CDR1 is MGHDK and CDR2 is SYGVNS. V shed 8 bases and J 4 bases; nucleotides not matched to a gene: 9. This CDR3 spans 15 amino acids.